A single sample gave rise to the 5 T cell receptor beta chains below, sequenced in a study of control samples from healthy donors and cancer patients. Clones were sequenced by immunoSEQ multiplex PCR, and TCRdb holds only the in-frame ones, with some missing. The profile shows about 170,000 clones, about nine tenths of them singletons. The material sequenced was blood. The receptors come from a woman in her thirties in good health.

This chain links TRBV28 with TRBJ2-5; a weak D match, TRBD2 (5 bases). Germline assignment: CDR1 MDHEN and CDR2 SYDVKM. V was clipped by 1 base and J by 3 bases, with 15 bases between them. This CDR3 spans 16 amino acids. CDR3 protein: CASSLYRPGWEETQYF. The DNA for the CDR3 is TGTGCCAGCAGTTTATATCGACCGGGGTGGGAAGAGACCCAGTACTTC.

The chain is built from TRBV5-1 and TRBJ2-7, with TRBD1 matching over 10 bases. This CDR3 has 13 residues. Trimming took 5 bases from V and 5 from J; bases not matched to a gene: 4. Germline V gives CDR1 SGHRS, CDR2 YFSETQ. CDR3 sequence reads: CASRSGTGDEQYF. The CDR3 bases are TGCGCCAGCAGATCCGGGACAGGGGACGAGCAGTACTTC.

The chain links TRBV4-3 to TRBJ2-3, with 9 bases aligning to TRBD1. V shed 3 bases and J 5 bases; nucleotides not matched to a gene: 3. The length of the CDR3 is 14 residues. Germline CDR1 reads LGHNA; CDR2 reads YSLEER. In nucleotides, the CDR3 is TGCGCCAGCAGCCACACGGACAGGGGAGATACGCAGTATTTT. Encoded protein: CASSHTDRGDTQYF.

The gene calls are TRBV10-2 and TRBJ1-2, with 8 bases lining up with TRBD1. V trimming: 4 bases; J trimming: 8 bases; junction bases outside the gene matches: 3. There are 12 residues in the CDR3. From germline, CDR1 is WSHSY and CDR2 SAAADI. CDR3 sequence (DNA): TGCGCCAGCAGTGGGGACAGGAACGGCTACACCTTC. It specifies CASSGDRNGYTF.

The chain employs TRBV7-2 and TRBJ1-2; 7 nucleotides match TRBD1. With 6 bases clipped from V and 1 base from J, the junction kept 2 bases outside the gene matches. The CDR3 is 13 residues long. The V gene's germline CDR1 is SGHTA and CDR2 FQGNSA. The CDR3 sequence is CASRRDSNYGYTF. In DNA, the CDR3 is TGTGCCAGCAGGAGGGACAGTAACTATGGCTACACCTTC.